The source of this TCR beta chain is a study of cytomegalovirus exposure and HLA in healthy donors. CDR3 length: 17 residues. CDR1 and CDR2 from the germline V gene are SGHVS and FQNEAQ. Trimming at V came to 7 bases and at J to 5 bases, leaving 15 bases not matched to a gene. With 60 Vbeta and 13 Jbeta primers, the PCR was carried out. Some clones are missing from TCRdb's copy, which holds only in-frame ones; the method was immunoSEQ multiplex PCR. Found here are some 170,000 clones, 70% to 85% of them singletons; the top ten hold about 1.5%. The J gene is TRBJ2-3, the V gene TRBV7-8, with 10 bases aligning to TRBD2. The sequence derives from a woman aged 25 to 39 in good health and CMV-seronegative. Sequenced: PBMCs. CDR3: CASNGRIAGGPGDTQYF. CDR3 DNA: TGTGCCAGCAATGGAAGGATAGCGGGAGGCCCTGGAGATACGCAGTATTTT. Based on the CDR3 plus reference TRBV7-8 and TRBJ2-3, the full variable domain is GAGVSQSPRYKVAKRGQDVALRCDPISGHVSLFWYQQALGQGPEFLTYFQNEAQLDKSGLPSDRFFAERPEGSVSTLKIQRTQQEDSAVYLCASNGRIAGGPGDTQYFGPGTRLTVL.